This TCR beta chain emerged from a study of response to subunit inactivated influenza vaccine. TCRdb passed the RT-PCR reads through MiXCR, listing each CDR3 protein once. Here the sample spans roughly 780,000 distinct CDR3 sequences, around 20% being singletons. The V gene's germline CDR1 is SNHLY and CDR2 FYNNEI. Trimming cost V 2 bases and J 8 bases, with 7 bases left between them. This CDR3 spans 12 amino acids. General study points: Authors suggested few new T cells are recruited by each seasonal influenza vaccination.

With respect to this clonotype: Its antigen remains unknown.

The source of this sequence is a man in his forties or fifties who received an inactivated influenza vaccine. Sequencing used PBMCs from blood, obtained more than 4 days after vaccination. The chain is built from TRBV2 and TRBJ2-1, with no clear D. The CDR3 region has the DNA TGTGCCAGCAGTGAATGGCTCGATGAGCAGTTCTTC. Translated, it gives CASSEWLDEQFF.